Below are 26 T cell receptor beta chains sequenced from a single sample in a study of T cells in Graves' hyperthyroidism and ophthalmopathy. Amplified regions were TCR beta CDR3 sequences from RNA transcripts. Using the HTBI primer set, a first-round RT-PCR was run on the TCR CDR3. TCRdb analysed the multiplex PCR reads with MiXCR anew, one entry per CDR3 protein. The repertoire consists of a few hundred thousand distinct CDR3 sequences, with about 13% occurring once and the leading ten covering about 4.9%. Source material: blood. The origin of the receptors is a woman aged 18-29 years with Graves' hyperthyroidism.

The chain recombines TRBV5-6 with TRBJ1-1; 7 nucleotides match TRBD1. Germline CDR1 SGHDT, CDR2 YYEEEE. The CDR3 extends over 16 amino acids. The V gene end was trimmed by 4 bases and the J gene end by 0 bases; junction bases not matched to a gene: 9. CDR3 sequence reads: CASSPGQPIMNTEAFF. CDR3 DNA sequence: TGTGCCAGCAGCCCGGGACAGCCTATCATGAACACTGAAGCTTTCTTT.

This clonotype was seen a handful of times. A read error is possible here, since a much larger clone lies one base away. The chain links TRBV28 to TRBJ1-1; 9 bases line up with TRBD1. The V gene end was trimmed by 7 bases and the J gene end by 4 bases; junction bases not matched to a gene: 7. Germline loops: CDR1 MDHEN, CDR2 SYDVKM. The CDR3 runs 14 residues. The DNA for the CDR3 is TGTGCCAGCATGAAGACAGGGGGGGGCACTGAAGCTTTCTTT. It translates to CASMKTGGGTEAFF.

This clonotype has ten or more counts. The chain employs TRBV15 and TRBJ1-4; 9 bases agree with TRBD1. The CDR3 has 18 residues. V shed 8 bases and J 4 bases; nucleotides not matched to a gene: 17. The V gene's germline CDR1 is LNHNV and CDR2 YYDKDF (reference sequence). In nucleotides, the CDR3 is TGTGCCACCCGCTTAACTTCAACAGGGGGCCGAGGTAATGAAAAACTGTTTTTT. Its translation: CATRLTSTGGRGNEKLFF.

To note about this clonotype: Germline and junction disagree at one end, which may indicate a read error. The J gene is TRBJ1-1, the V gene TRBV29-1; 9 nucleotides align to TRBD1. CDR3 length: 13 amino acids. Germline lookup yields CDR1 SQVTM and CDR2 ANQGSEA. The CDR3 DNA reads TGCAGCGCCACGCCGGGACAGGGCACTGAAACTTTCTTT. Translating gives CSATPGQGTETFF.

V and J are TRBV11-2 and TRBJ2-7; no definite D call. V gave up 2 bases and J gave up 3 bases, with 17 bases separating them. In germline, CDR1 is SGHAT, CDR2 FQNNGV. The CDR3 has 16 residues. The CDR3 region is CASSLRRLRDRYEQYF. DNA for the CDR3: TGTGCCAGCAGCTTACGCCGCCTCAGAGACCGCTACGAGCAGTACTTC. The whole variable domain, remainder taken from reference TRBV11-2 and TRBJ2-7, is EAGVAQSPRYKIIEKRQSVAFWCNPISGHATLYWYQQILGQGPKLLIQFQNNGVVDDSQLPKDRFSAERLKGVDSTLKIQPAKLEDSAVYLCASSLRRLRDRYEQYFGPGTRLTVT.

The CDR3 DNA is TGTGCCAGTAGTATATTGTCACAGGGGAATCAGCCCCAGCATTTT. Amino acids: CASSILSQGNQPQHF. The chain recombines TRBV19 with TRBJ1-5, with 7 positions matching TRBD1. Losses at the gene ends were 2 bases for V and 4 bases for J; bases not matched to a gene: 5. This CDR3 is 15 amino acids long. CDR1 LNHDA and CDR2 SQIVND come from the germline V gene (reference sequence).

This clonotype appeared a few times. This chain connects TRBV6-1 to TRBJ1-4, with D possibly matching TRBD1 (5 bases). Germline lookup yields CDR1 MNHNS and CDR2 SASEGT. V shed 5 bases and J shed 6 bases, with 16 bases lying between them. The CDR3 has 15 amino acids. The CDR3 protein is CASSQPGAGDEKLFF. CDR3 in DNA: TGTGCCAGCAGTCAACCCGGGGCTGGGGATGAAAAACTGTTTTTT.

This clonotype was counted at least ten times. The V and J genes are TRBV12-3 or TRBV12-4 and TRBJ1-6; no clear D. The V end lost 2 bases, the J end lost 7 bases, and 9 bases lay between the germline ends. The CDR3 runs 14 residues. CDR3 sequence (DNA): TGTGCCAGCAGTTTAAGAGGGAACAATTCACCCCTCCACTTT. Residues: CASSLRGNNSPLHF.

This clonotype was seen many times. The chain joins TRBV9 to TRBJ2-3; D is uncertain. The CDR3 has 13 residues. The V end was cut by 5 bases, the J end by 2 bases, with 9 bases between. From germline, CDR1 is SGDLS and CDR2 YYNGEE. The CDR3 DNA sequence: TGTGCCAGCAGGGCTCCCGCCACAGATACGCAGTATTTT. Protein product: CASRAPATDTQYF.

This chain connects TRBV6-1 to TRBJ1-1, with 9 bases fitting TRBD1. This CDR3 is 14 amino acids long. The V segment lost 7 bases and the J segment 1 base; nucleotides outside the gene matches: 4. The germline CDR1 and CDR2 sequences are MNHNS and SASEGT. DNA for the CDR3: TGTGCCAGCATAACGGGACAGGGGAACACTGAAGCTTTCTTT. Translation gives CASITGQGNTEAFF.

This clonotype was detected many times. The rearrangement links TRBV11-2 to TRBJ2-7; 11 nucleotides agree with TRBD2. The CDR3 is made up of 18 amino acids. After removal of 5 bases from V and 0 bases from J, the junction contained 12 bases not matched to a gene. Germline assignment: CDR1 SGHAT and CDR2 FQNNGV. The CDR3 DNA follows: TGTGCCAGCAGCCCCGGGACTAGCGGACCGTCGAGCTCCTACGAGCAGTACTTC. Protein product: CASSPGTSGPSSSYEQYF.

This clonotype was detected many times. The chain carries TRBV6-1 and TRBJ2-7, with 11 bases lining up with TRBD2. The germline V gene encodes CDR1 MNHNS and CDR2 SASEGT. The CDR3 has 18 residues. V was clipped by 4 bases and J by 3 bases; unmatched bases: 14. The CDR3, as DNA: TGTGCCAGCAGTGTCCCCAGGGACCCGACTAGCGGGGTCTACGAGCAGTACTTC. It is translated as CASSVPRDPTSGVYEQYF.

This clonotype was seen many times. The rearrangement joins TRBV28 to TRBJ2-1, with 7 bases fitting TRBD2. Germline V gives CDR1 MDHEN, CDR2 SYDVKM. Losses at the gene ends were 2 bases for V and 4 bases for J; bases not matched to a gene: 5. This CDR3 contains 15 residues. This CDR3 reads CASSLRGEGYNEQFF. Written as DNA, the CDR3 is TGTGCCAGCAGTTTACGGGGGGAGGGATACAATGAGCAGTTCTTC.

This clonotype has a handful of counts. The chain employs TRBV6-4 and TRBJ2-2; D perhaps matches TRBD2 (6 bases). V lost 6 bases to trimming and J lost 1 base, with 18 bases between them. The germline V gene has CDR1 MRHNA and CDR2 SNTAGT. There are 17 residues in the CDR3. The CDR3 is CASSPRTARGNTGELFF. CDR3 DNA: TGTGCCAGCAGCCCCCGTACAGCGCGGGGGAACACCGGGGAGCTGTTTTTT.

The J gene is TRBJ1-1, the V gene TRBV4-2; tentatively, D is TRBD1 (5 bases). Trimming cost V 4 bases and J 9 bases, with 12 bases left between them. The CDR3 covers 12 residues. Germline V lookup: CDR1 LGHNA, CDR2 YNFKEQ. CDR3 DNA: TGTGCCAGCAGCCTGATGGGGGAGAAAGCTTTCTTT. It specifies CASSLMGEKAFF.

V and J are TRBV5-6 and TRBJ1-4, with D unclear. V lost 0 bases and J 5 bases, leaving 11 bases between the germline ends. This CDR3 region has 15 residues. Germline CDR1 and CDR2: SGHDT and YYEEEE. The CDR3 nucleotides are TGTGCCAGCAGCTTGGTTCCCGGACGAAATGAAAAACTGTTTTTT. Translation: CASSLVPGRNEKLFF.

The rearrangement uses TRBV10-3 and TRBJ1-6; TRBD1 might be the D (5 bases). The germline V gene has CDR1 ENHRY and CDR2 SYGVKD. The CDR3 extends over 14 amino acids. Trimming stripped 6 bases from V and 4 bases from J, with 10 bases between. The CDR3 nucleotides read TGTGCCATCAGGGGGGAAGCATATAATTCACCCCTCCACTTT. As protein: CAIRGEAYNSPLHF.

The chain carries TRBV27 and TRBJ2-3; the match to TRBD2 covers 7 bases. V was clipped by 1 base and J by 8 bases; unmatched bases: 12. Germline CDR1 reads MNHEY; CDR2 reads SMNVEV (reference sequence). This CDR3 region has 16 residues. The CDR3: CASSLFGGGVSGTQYF. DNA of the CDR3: TGTGCCAGCAGTTTATTTGGGGGAGGGGTGTCTGGTACGCAGTATTTT.

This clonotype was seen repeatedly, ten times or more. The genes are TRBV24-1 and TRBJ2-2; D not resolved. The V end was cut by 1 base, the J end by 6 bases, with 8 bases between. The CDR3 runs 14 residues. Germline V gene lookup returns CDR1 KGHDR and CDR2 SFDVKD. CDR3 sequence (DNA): TGTGCCACCAGTGATTTTTCCAGGTCCGGGGAGCTGTTTTTT. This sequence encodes CATSDFSRSGELFF.

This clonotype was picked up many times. CDR3 region: CASSSTIRTGTDTQYF. CDR3 bases: TGTGCCAGCAGTTCGACAATAAGGACAGGCACAGATACGCAGTATTTT. The chain carries TRBV28 and TRBJ2-3; D possibly corresponds to TRBD1 (6 bases). Germline V gene lookup returns CDR1 MDHEN and CDR2 SYDVKM. CDR3 length: 16 residues. V was cut by 4 bases and J by 1 base, with 15 bases left in between.

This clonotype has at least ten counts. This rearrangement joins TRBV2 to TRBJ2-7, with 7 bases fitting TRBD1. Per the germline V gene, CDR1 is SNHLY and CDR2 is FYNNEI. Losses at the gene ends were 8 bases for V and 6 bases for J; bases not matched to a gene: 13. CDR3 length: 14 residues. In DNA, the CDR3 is TGTGCCAGCGGCCGGGACAGTCATAAGGGCGAGCAGTACTTC. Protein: CASGRDSHKGEQYF.

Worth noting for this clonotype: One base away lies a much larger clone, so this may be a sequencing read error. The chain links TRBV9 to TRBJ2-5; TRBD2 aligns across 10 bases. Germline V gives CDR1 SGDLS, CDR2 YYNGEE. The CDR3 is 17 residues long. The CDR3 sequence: CTSSGASGGRYQETQYF. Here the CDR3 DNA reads TGTACCAGCAGCGGAGCTAGCGGGGGCCGGTACCAAGAGACCCAGTACTTC.

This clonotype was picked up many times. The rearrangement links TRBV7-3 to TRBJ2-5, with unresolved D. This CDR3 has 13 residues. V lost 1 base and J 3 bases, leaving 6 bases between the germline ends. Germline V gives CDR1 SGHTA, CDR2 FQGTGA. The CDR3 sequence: CASSLNGKETQYF. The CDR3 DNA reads TGTGCCAGCAGCTTAAACGGAAAAGAGACCCAGTACTTC.

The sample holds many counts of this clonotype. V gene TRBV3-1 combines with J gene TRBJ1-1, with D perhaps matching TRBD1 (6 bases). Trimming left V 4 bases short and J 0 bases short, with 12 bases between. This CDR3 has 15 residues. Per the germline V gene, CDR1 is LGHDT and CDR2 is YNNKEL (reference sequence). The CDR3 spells CASSLGDTLNTEAFF. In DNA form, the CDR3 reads TGTGCCAGCAGCCTAGGGGACACCCTGAACACTGAAGCTTTCTTT.

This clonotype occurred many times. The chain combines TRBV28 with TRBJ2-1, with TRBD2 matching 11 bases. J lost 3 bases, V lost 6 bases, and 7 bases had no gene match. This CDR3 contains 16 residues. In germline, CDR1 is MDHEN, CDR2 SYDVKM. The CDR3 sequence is CASRKPGLAVYNEQFF. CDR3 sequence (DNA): TGTGCCAGCAGAAAACCGGGACTAGCGGTCTACAATGAGCAGTTCTTC.

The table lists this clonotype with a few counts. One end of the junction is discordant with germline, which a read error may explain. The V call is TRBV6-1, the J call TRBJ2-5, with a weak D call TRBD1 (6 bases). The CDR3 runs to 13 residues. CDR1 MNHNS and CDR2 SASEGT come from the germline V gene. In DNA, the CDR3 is TGTGCCGGCAGTGGCGCACAAGGGGGGACCCAGTACTTC. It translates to CAGSGAQGGTQYF.